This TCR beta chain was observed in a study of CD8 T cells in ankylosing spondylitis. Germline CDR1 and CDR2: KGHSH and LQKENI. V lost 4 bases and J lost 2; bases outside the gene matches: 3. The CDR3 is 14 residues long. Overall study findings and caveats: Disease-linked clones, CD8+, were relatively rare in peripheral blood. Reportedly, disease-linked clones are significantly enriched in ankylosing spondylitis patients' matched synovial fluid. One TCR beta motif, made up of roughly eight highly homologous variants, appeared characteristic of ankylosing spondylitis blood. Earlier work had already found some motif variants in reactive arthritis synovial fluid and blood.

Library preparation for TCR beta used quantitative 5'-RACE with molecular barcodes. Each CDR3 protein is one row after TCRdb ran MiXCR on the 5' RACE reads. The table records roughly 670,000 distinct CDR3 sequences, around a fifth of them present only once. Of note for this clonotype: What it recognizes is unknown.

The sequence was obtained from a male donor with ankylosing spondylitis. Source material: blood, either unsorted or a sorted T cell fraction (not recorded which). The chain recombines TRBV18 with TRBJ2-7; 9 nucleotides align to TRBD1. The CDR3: CASSLQGAAYEQYF. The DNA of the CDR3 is TGTGCCAGCTCACTACAGGGGGCGGCCTACGAGCAGTACTTC.